Below are 11 T cell receptor beta chains sequenced from a single sample in a study of T-cell memory formation after mild COVID-19. One entry per CDR3 protein results from TCRdb running MiXCR on the 5' RACE reads. The table includes 580,000 or so distinct CDR3 sequences, approximately 15% detected once. Sequenced: PBMCs or a T cell subset sorted from them (not recorded which). These receptors all come from an adult woman who had mild COVID-19 (a few samples of this study predate the infection). Cell type and time point are not known.

This clonotype was seen a few times. The V call is TRBV7-9, the J call TRBJ1-3; the match to TRBD1 covers 9 bases. CDR3 size: 16 residues. Per the germline V gene, CDR1 is SEHNR and CDR2 is FQNEAQ (reference sequence). V lost 2 bases, J lost 4 bases, and 6 bases stayed unmatched. The CDR3 sequence is CASSLRGTGLGNTIYF. As DNA, the CDR3 is TGTGCCAGCAGCTTACGGGGGACAGGGCTCGGAAACACCATATATTTT.

The V gene is TRBV5-6, the J gene TRBJ1-1; D gene unclear. The CDR3 consists of 14 residues. Germline loops: CDR1 SGHDT, CDR2 YYEEEE. Deletions cut 4 bases from V and 1 base from J, with 11 bases between. The CDR3 region has the DNA TGTGCCAGCAGCAGGAGGATCGGGAACACTGAAGCTTTCTTT. It encodes CASSRRIGNTEAFF.

The chain joins TRBV20-1 to TRBJ2-3, with D perhaps TRBD2 (6 bases). The ends were cut back, 6 bases at V and 4 bases at J, with 11 bases in the middle. The CDR3 spans 12 residues. Germline V gives CDR1 DFQATT, CDR2 SNEGSKA (reference sequence). The chain's CDR3 is CSAWGLPDTQYF. The CDR3 DNA sequence: TGCAGTGCCTGGGGACTTCCAGATACGCAGTATTTT.

This clonotype has only a few counts. The chain is built from TRBV15 and TRBJ1-6; D remains unclear. CDR1 and CDR2 from the germline V gene are LNHNV and YYDKDF (reference sequence). There are 14 residues in the CDR3. V was trimmed by 5 bases and J by 0 bases, leaving 5 bases between them. This chain's CDR3 is CATSGSSYNSPLHF. DNA for the CDR3: TGTGCCACCAGCGGGAGCTCCTATAATTCACCCCTCCACTTT. Drawing the rest from reference TRBV15 and TRBJ1-6, the complete variable domain is DAMVIQNPRYQVTQFGKPVTLSCSQTLNHNVMYWYQQKSSQAPKLLFHYYDKDFNNEADTPDNFQSRRPNTSFCFLDIRSPGLGDTAMYLCATSGSSYNSPLHFGNGTRLTVT.

The chain is built from TRBV12-3 or TRBV12-4 and TRBJ1-5; TRBD1 aligns across 9 bases. Trimming at V came to 7 bases and at J to 5 bases, leaving 9 bases not matched to a gene. The CDR3 contains 15 residues. CDR3 sequence: CASTLGQGRHQPQHF. The CDR3 bases are TGTGCCAGCACCTTGGGACAGGGTCGGCATCAGCCCCAGCATTTT.

The V call is TRBV7-9, the J call TRBJ1-2, with a tentative D call TRBD1 (6 bases). There are 18 residues in the CDR3. Trimming removed 2 bases from V and 1 base from J, with 20 bases in between. Germline V gene data show CDR1 as SEHNR and CDR2 as FQNEAQ (reference sequence). CDR3 in DNA: TGTGCCAGCAGCTTATTCGGAGCGCGGGGGGCGCTTAACTATGGCTACACCTTC. Translated: CASSLFGARGALNYGYTF.

The chain links TRBV7-6 to TRBJ2-3; 7 bases are shared with TRBD1. Unmatched junction bases numbered 8, after V lost 1 base and J lost 4 bases. CDR1 SGHVS and CDR2 FNYEAQ come from the germline V gene. This CDR3 is 16 amino acids long. The CDR3 loop reads CASSLVGGAVSDTQYF. CDR3 DNA: TGTGCCAGCAGCTTAGTAGGGGGCGCTGTTTCAGATACGCAGTATTTT.

Here the CDR3 reads CATSRDKTSGSETQYF. The DNA for the CDR3 is TGTGCCACCAGCAGAGATAAGACTAGCGGGTCGGAGACCCAGTACTTC. The chain recombines TRBV15 with TRBJ2-5; 10 bases line up with TRBD2. CDR1 and CDR2 from the germline V gene are LNHNV and YYDKDF (reference sequence). V trimming: 0 bases; J trimming: 5 bases; junction bases outside the gene matches: 6. The CDR3 contains 16 residues.

This chain joins TRBV20-1 and TRBJ1-2; TRBD1 might be the D (5 bases). With 3 bases removed from V and 8 bases from J, the gap between germline ends came to 16 bases. The CDR3 totals 13 residues. The V gene's germline CDR1 is DFQATT and CDR2 SNEGSKA (reference sequence). Here the CDR3 DNA reads TGCAGTGCTAGTGTGGGGGTGTTGAGAGGCTACACCTTC. Protein: CSASVGVLRGYTF.

This clonotype was counted only a few times. The rearrangement joins TRBV30 to TRBJ2-6; D not certain. The CDR3 runs 16 residues. V lost 2 bases to trimming and J lost 0 bases, with 11 bases between them. CDR1 and CDR2 from the germline V gene are GTSNPN and SVGIG (reference sequence). The CDR3 sequence is CAWSPGGVSGANVLTF. CDR3 coding DNA: TGTGCCTGGAGTCCAGGTGGGGTCTCTGGGGCCAACGTCCTGACTTTC.

This clonotype was observed at least ten times. The chain joins TRBV5-1 to TRBJ1-1; 7 bases agree with TRBD1. The V gene end was trimmed by 4 bases and the J gene end by 5 bases; junction bases not matched to a gene: 2. Per germline, CDR1 SGHRS and CDR2 YFSETQ. This CDR3 spans 12 amino acids. CDR3 sequence (DNA): TGCGCCAGCAGCGTACAGGGGACTGAAGCTTTCTTT. This encodes CASSVQGTEAFF.